This T cell receptor beta chain came from a study of blood T cell repertoires in COVID-19. Whole-study context: Acute-phase and convalescent COVID-19 samples originated in the United States, Italy and Spain. Sample material is recorded as cDNA or gDNA derived from T cells, B-cell-depleted T cells, or PBMCs.

In the original analysis: Estimated nucleated cell counts came from reference gene primer amplification. Only in-frame clones appear in the TCRdb table, and some are missing; sequencing was by immunoSEQ multiplex PCR. V and J calls and clone size are those listed in that table; D and trimming were worked out from the DNA. This table holds 180,000 or so clones, around 85% found once. V gave up 0 bases and J gave up 9 bases, with 11 bases separating them. This CDR3 contains 13 residues. Per the germline V gene, CDR1 is SGHTA and CDR2 is FQGNSA. This TCR derives from a man aged 60 to 75 who had recovered from COVID-19. The specimen sequenced was peripheral blood. The chain joins TRBV7-2 to TRBJ1-2; no firm D call. CDR3 amino acids: CASSLAGAPSYTF. The DNA of the CDR3 is TGTGCCAGCAGCTTAGCGGGCGCGCCCAGCTACACCTTC.